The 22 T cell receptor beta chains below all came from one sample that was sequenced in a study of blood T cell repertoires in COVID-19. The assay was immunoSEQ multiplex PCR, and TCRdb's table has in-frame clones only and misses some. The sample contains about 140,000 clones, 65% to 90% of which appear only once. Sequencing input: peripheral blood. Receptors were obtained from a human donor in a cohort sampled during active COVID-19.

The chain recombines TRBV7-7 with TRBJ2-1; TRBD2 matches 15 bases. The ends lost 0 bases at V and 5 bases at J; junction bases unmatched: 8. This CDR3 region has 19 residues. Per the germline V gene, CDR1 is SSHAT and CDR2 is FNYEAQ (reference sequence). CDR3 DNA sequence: TGTGCCAGCAGCTTAGCCCCGGGACTAGCGGGAGGAGGGGACAATGAGCAGTTCTTC. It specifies CASSLAPGLAGGGDNEQFF.

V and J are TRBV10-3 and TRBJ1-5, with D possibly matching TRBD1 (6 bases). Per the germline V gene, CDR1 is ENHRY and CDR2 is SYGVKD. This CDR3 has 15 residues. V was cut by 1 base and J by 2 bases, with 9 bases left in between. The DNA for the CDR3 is TGTGCCATCAGTGAGTGGGACACCCGCAATCAGCCCCAGCATTTT. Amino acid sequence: CAISEWDTRNQPQHF.

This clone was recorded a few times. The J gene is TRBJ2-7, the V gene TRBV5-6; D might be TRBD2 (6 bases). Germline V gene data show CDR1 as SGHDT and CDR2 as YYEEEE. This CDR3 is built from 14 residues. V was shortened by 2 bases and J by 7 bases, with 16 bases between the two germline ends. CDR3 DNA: TGTGCCAGCAGCTTACTAGCTCTTGCGCGGGAGCAGTACTTC. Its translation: CASSLLALAREQYF.

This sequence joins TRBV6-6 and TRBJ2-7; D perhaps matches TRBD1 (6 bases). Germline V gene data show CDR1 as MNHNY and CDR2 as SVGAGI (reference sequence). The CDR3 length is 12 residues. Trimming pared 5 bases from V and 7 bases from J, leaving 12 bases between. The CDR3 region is CASSPRGGEQYF. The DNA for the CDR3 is TGTGCCAGCAGTCCCAGGGGTGGTGAGCAGTACTTC.

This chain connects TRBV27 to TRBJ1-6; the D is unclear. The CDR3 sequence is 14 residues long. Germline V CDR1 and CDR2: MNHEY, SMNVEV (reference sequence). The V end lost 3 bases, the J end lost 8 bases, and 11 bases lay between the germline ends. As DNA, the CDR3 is TGTGCCAGCAGTTTTGCCGGGAAGGATTCACCCCTCCACTTT. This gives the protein CASSFAGKDSPLHF.

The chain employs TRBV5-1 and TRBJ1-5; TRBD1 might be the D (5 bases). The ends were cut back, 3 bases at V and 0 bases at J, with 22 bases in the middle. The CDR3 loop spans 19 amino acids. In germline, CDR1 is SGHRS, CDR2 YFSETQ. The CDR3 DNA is TGCGCCAGCAGCTGCCGCTGGGGTATGAATGGACATAGCAATCAGCCCCAGCATTTT. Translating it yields CASSCRWGMNGHSNQPQHF.

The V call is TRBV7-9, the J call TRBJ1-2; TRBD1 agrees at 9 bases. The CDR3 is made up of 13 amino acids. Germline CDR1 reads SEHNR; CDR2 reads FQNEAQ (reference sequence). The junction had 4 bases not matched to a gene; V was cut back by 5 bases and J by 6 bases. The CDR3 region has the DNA TGTGCCAGCAGCACCCGGGACAGGGATGGCTACACCTTC. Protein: CASSTRDRDGYTF.

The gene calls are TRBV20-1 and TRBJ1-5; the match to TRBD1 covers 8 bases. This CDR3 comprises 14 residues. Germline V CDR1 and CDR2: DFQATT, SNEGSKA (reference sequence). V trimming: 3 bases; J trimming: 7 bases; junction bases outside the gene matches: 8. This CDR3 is CSASVQGVRQPQHF. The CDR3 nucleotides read TGCAGTGCTAGTGTACAGGGGGTTCGGCAGCCCCAGCATTTT.

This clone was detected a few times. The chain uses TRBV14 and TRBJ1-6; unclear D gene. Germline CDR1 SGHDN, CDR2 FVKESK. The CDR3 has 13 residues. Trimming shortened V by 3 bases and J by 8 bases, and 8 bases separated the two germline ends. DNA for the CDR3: TGTGCCAGCAGCCAGCGTCTGGATTCACCCCTCCACTTT. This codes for CASSQRLDSPLHF.

In DNA form, the CDR3 reads TGTGCCACCAGCCCATCCGACGGGACTAGCGGGAGGGTCGAGCAGTACTTC. Protein sequence: CATSPSDGTSGRVEQYF. The chain employs TRBV15 and TRBJ2-7; 16 bases map to TRBD2. J was trimmed by 6 bases and V by 5 bases; bases with no gene match: 10. The length of the CDR3 is 17 residues. Germline-derived CDR1 and CDR2 are LNHNV and YYDKDF (reference sequence).

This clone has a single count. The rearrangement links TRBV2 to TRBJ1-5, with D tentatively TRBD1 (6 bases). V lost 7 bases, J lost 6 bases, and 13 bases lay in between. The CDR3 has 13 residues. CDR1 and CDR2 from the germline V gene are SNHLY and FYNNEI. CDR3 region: CASKAGAAQPQHF. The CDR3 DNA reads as TGTGCCAGCAAGGCAGGGGCGGCTCAGCCCCAGCATTTT.

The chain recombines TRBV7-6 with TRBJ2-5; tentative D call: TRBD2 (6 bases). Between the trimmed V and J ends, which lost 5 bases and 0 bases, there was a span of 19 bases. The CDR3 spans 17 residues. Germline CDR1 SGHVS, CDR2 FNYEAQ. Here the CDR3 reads CASSTRSLAGNQETQYF. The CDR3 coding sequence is TGTGCCAGCAGCACCCGTTCTCTTGCGGGGAACCAAGAGACCCAGTACTTC.

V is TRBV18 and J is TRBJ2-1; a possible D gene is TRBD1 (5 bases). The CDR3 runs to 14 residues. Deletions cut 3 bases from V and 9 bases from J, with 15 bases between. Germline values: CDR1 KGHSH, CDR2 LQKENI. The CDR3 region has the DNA TGTGCCAGCTCACCCAGACAGTTACAAGGTGAGCAGTTCTTC. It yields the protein CASSPRQLQGEQFF.

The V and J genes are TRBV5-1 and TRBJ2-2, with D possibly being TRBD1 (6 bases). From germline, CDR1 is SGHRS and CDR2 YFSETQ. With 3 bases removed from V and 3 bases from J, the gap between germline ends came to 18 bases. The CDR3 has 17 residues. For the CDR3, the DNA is TGCGCCAGCAGCTCCCCTTCGACAGGCGACTACACCGGGGAGCTGTTTTTT. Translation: CASSSPSTGDYTGELFF.

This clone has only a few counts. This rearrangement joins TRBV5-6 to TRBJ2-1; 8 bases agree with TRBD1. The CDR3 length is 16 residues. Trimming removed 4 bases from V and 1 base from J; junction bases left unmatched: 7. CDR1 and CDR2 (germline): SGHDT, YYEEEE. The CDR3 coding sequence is TGTGCCAGCAGCCTGACAGGGGCTGGGTCCTACAATGAGCAGTTCTTC. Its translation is CASSLTGAGSYNEQFF.

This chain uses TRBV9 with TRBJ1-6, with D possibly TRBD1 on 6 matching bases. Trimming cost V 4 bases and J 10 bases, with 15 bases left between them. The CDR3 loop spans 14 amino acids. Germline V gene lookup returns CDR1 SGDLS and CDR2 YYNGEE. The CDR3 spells CASSSGQIGSPLHF. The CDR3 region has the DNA TGTGCCAGCAGCTCAGGACAGATAGGGTCACCCCTCCACTTT.

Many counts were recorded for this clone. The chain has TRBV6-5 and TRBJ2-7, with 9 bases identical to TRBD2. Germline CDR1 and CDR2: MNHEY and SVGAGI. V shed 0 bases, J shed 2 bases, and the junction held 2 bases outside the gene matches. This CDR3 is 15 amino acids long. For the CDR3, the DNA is TGTGCCAGCAGTTACTCGGCTAGCGGGACCTACGAGCAGTACTTC. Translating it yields CASSYSASGTYEQYF.

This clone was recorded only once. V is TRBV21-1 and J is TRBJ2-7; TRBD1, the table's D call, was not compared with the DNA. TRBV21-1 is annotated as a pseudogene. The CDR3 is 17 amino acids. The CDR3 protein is CASSTPGQKSPKYEQYF. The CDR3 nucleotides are TGTGCCAGCAGCACCCCGGGACAAAAGTCCCCGAAGTACGAGCAGTACTTC.

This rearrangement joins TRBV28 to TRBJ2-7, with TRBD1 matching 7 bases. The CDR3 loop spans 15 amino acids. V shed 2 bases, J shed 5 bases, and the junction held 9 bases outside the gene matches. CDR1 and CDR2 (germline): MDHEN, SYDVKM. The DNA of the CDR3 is TGTGCCAGCAGTTTAAAGGGACAGCCTCCTAACGAGCAGTACTTC. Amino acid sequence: CASSLKGQPPNEQYF. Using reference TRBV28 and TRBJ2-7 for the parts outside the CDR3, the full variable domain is DVKVTQSSRYLVKRTGEKVFLECVQDMDHENMFWYRQDPGLGLRLIYFSYDVKMKEKGDIPEGYSVSREKKERFSLILESASTNQTSMYLCASSLKGQPPNEQYFGPGTRLTVT.

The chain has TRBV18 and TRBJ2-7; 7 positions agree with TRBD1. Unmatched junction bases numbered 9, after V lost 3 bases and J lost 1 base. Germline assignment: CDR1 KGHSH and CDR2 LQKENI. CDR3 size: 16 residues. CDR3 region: CASSPLGQQNSYEQYF. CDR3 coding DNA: TGTGCCAGCTCACCCCTGGGACAGCAAAATTCCTACGAGCAGTACTTC.

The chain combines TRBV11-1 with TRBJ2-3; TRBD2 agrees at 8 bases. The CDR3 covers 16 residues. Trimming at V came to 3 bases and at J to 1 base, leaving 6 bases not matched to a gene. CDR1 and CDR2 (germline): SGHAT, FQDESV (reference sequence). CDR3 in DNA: TGTGCCAGCAGCTTTAGTCATAGCGGGGGCACAGATACGCAGTATTTT. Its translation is CASSFSHSGGTDTQYF.

The CDR3 loop reads CASSPQGISNQPQHF. CDR3 nucleotide sequence: TGTGCCAGCAGTCCACAGGGAATTAGCAATCAGCCCCAGCATTTT. The rearrangement links TRBV27 to TRBJ1-5; possibly TRBD1 for D (6 bases). Trimming took 5 bases from V and 0 from J, leaving 11 bases between them. This CDR3 is built from 15 residues. Germline V gene lookup returns CDR1 MNHEY and CDR2 SMNVEV (reference sequence).